The 19 T cell receptor beta chains reported below all come from one sample, sequenced in a study of CD8+ T cells in alopecia areata. Reverse transcription of extracted RNA yielded cDNA, which provided the sequencing template. Assay: immunoSEQ multiplex PCR; the TCRdb copy retains only in-frame clones and omits some. The sample consists of 150,000 to 200,000 clones, 60% of them appearing once. As to treatment: oral pan-JAK inhibitor, 5-10 mg twice daily. Specimen: CD4+ T cells sorted from blood, collected at week 24, from a patient treated with tofacitinib. These receptor sequences come from a human donor with alopecia areata.

This chain uses TRBV29-1 with TRBJ2-5; 13 bases are a match to TRBD2. Germline CDR1 is SQVTM and CDR2 is ANQGSEA. The trim removed 4 bases at V and 3 bases at J, leaving 11 bases unmatched. The CDR3 loop spans 17 amino acids. The CDR3 DNA reads as TGCAGCGTTGCGGCACTAGCGGGGGGGCTATTAGAAGAGACCCAGTACTTC. Translation: CSVAALAGGLLEETQYF.

This clone was counted a few times. The V and J genes are TRBV6-6 and TRBJ2-1; no definite D call. CDR3 length: 13 residues. Germline V gene sequence: CDR1 MNHNY, CDR2 SVGAGI (reference sequence). Trimming took off 0 bases at V and 6 bases at J, with 6 bases between the two ends. The CDR3 DNA is TGTGCCAGCAGTTACTCGGGCCCCAATGAGCAGTTCTTC. Protein: CASSYSGPNEQFF.

This CDR3 is CSVEDSGTPSYEQYF. DNA for the CDR3: TGCAGCGTTGAAGATTCCGGGACCCCGTCCTACGAGCAGTACTTC. The chain uses TRBV29-1 and TRBJ2-5, with D tentatively TRBD1 or TRBD2 (5 bases each). With the DNA end fitting TRBJ2-7 better, the J assignment may be wrong. In germline, CDR1 is SQVTM, CDR2 ANQGSEA. The CDR3 sequence is 15 residues long.

This chain links TRBV30 with TRBJ1-1, with a possible D match to TRBD1 (6 bases). Germline CDR1 reads GTSNPN; CDR2 reads SVGIG (reference sequence). The ends were cut back, 2 bases at V and 0 bases at J, with 16 bases in the middle. The CDR3 is 16 residues long. The CDR3 protein is CAWSTWGGQMNTEAFF. The DNA for the CDR3 is TGTGCCTGGAGTACGTGGGGGGGGCAGATGAACACTGAAGCTTTCTTT.

The table lists this clone with many counts. V gene TRBV11-1 combines with J gene TRBJ1-1; no clear D gene. Trimming left V 5 bases short and J 0 bases short, with 10 bases between. The CDR3 sequence is 14 residues long. Germline V CDR1 and CDR2: SGHAT, FQDESV (reference sequence). The CDR3 nucleotides are TGTGCCAGCAGCCCTCAGACTTTGAACACTGAAGCTTTCTTT. It translates to CASSPQTLNTEAFF.

J is TRBJ2-7 and V is TRBV29-1, with D maybe TRBD2 (5 bases). The CDR3 has 11 amino acids. V was clipped by 3 bases and J by 3 bases, with 6 bases between them. Germline loops: CDR1 SQVTM, CDR2 ANQGSEA. CDR3 in amino acids: CSVEEDYEQYF. CDR3 nucleotide sequence: TGCAGCGTTGAGGAGGACTACGAGCAGTACTTC.

The chain is built from TRBV14 and TRBJ2-7; perhaps TRBD2 as D (8 bases). The CDR3 loop spans 15 amino acids. Trimming took 2 bases from V and 4 from J, leaving 15 bases between them. Germline loops: CDR1 SGHDN, CDR2 FVKESK. CDR3 sequence: CASSQPSGGQYEQYF. The DNA of the CDR3 is TGTGCCAGCAGCCAACCCAGCGGGGGACAGTACGAGCAGTACTTC.

The V call is TRBV30, the J call TRBJ1-6, with D unclear. Germline V gene data show CDR1 as GTSNPN and CDR2 as SVGIG (reference sequence). V was clipped by 0 bases and J by 7 bases, with 7 bases between them. The CDR3 is made up of 13 amino acids. CDR3 sequence (DNA): TGTGCCTGGAGTGTAGTACGGAATTCACCCCTCCACTTT. The encoded protein is CAWSVVRNSPLHF.

This chain joins TRBV5-1 and TRBJ2-7; D perhaps matches TRBD1 (6 bases). This CDR3 contains 14 residues. Trimming stripped 0 bases from V and 4 bases from J, with 11 bases between. Germline V gives CDR1 SGHRS, CDR2 YFSETQ. CDR3 sequence (DNA): TGCGCCAGCAGCTTGGGGGACACCCTGTACGAGCAGTACTTC. Encoded protein: CASSLGDTLYEQYF.

The chain recombines TRBV2 with TRBJ2-3, with no clear D. This CDR3 is built from 14 residues. Germline V gene data show CDR1 as SNHLY and CDR2 as FYNNEI. Trimming left V 9 bases short and J 7 bases short, with 20 bases between. The CDR3 region is CASRARVESYTQYF. Here the CDR3 DNA reads TGTGCCAGTAGGGCCCGCGTGGAGTCCTATACGCAGTATTTT.

The chain couples TRBV5-1 to TRBJ2-2; a possible D gene is TRBD2 (6 bases). The CDR3 extends over 13 amino acids. The V and J ends lost 4 bases and 5 bases respectively, with 9 bases between them. The germline V gene has CDR1 SGHRS and CDR2 YFSETQ. The CDR3 reads CASSPGGTGELFF. For the CDR3, the DNA is TGCGCCAGCAGCCCCGGGGGAACCGGGGAGCTGTTTTTT.

V and J are TRBV9 and TRBJ2-3; weak D call: TRBD2 (6 bases). Germline assignment: CDR1 SGDLS and CDR2 YYNGEE. CDR3 length: 17 amino acids. With 0 bases removed from V and 2 bases from J, the gap between germline ends came to 16 bases. The CDR3 bases are TGTGCCAGCAGCGTAGACCCCTCGGGACTTGTCACAGATACGCAGTATTTT. Translating gives CASSVDPSGLVTDTQYF. Supplemented by reference TRBV9 and TRBJ2-3, the full variable domain reads DSGVTQTPKHLITATGQRVTLRCSPRSGDLSVYWYQQSLDQGLQFLIQYYNGEERAKGNILERFSAQQFPDLHSELNLSSLELGDSALYFCASSVDPSGLVTDTQYFGPGTRLTVL.

J is TRBJ2-3 and V is TRBV10-3; D is unresolved. The germline gives CDR1 ENHRY, CDR2 SYGVKD. This CDR3 region has 14 residues. Trimming left V 0 bases short and J 4 bases short, with 8 bases between. This CDR3 is CAISESWPPDTQYF. The CDR3 DNA sequence: TGTGCCATCAGTGAGTCTTGGCCCCCAGATACGCAGTATTTT.

The chain is built from TRBV5-1 and TRBJ2-7; 9 nucleotides align to TRBD1. The CDR3 totals 19 residues. Unmatched junction bases numbered 19, after V lost 4 bases and J lost 2 bases. Per germline, CDR1 SGHRS and CDR2 YFSETQ. CDR3: CASSAGRTGVNERTYEQYF. The CDR3, as DNA: TGCGCCAGCAGCGCGGGTCGGACAGGGGTTAATGAAAGGACCTACGAGCAGTACTTC.

This sequence joins TRBV5-4 and TRBJ2-1, with D tentatively TRBD1 or TRBD2 (6 bases each). V lost 4 bases and J lost 7, with 15 bases in between. Germline-derived CDR1 and CDR2 are SGHNT and YYREEE (reference sequence). This CDR3 is built from 14 residues. The chain's CDR3 is CASSKSGAGNEQFF. In nucleotides, the CDR3 is TGTGCCAGCAGCAAATCGGGGGCCGGAAATGAGCAGTTCTTC.

The table lists this clone with a few counts. The chain links TRBV5-1 to TRBJ2-3; tentative D call: TRBD1 (5 bases). Trimming removed 4 bases at V and 8 bases at J, with 11 bases between. Germline CDR1 and CDR2: SGHRS and YFSETQ. There are 12 residues in the CDR3. The CDR3 nucleotides are TGCGCCAGCAGCCTAGGGGTCTCTACGCAGTATTTT. It specifies CASSLGVSTQYF.

J is TRBJ1-6 and V is TRBV30; D is uncertain. CDR1 and CDR2 (germline): GTSNPN, SVGIG (reference sequence). This CDR3 contains 12 residues. V lost 2 bases and J 10 bases, leaving 9 bases between the germline ends. CDR3 nucleotide sequence: TGTGCCTGGAGTCGCGTAGGATCACCCCTCCACTTT. Amino acid sequence: CAWSRVGSPLHF.

This clone was counted at least ten times. V gene TRBV2 combines with J gene TRBJ1-4; D not resolved. The CDR3 runs to 14 residues. Germline V gives CDR1 SNHLY, CDR2 FYNNEI. V was shortened by 8 bases and J by 4 bases, with 14 bases between the two germline ends. For the CDR3, the DNA is TGTGCCAGCGAGCCGACGGACTTTAATGAAAAACTGTTTTTT. Translation: CASEPTDFNEKLFF.

This clone turned up a few times. The gene calls are TRBV29-1 and TRBJ1-2, with TRBD1 matching over 8 bases. The germline gives CDR1 SQVTM, CDR2 ANQGSEA. V dropped 6 bases and J dropped 9; count of bases not matched to a gene: 9. The CDR3 contains 12 residues. This chain's CDR3 is CSVAGQGRSYTF. Written as DNA, the CDR3 is TGCAGCGTCGCAGGACAGGGTCGAAGCTACACCTTC.